This TCR beta chain was sequenced in a study of T cells in Graves' hyperthyroidism and ophthalmopathy. CDR3 length: 14 residues. Germline CDR1 reads SGHRS; CDR2 reads YFSETQ. V was pared by 4 bases and J by 4 bases, with 4 bases of the junction left unmatched. Template material for amplifying TCR beta CDR3 regions consisted of RNA transcripts. A set of HTBI primers served as the primers for a first-round RT-PCR of the TCR CDR3. TCRdb processed the multiplex PCR reads anew with MiXCR; each CDR3 protein has one entry. The sample shows approximately 700,000 distinct CDR3 sequences, 45% of them seen only once.

The rearrangement joins TRBV5-1 to TRBJ1-2, with 10 bases lining up with TRBD1. Sequencing used peripheral blood or thyroid tissue (not recorded which). This receptor was taken from an adult man with Graves' disease, either hyperthyroidism or ophthalmopathy (not recorded which). CDR3 in amino acids: CASSPGQGVYGYTF. The CDR3 DNA follows: TGCGCCAGCAGCCCTGGACAGGGGGTCTATGGCTACACCTTC.